A selection of T cell receptor beta chains follows, all from one sample in a study of cytomegalovirus exposure and HLA in healthy donors. TCRdb's copy holds only in-frame clones and misses some; the assay was immunoSEQ multiplex PCR. The sample consists of 100,000 to 150,000 clones, about 84% of them appearing once. The specimen sequenced was PBMCs. Every receptor here comes from a boy between 5 and 17 years old in good health and CMV-seronegative. The CDR3 runs from the conserved cysteine through the conserved F or W. D genes are given only for firm matches. Expanded clones are given a class, and other clones once, few, many or no size at all.

V gene	D gene	J gene	clone size	CDR3 DNA	CDR3 protein
TRBV6-1	TRBD1	TRBJ2-1	NA	TGTGCCAGCAGTGAAGGCGGGACAGGGGCCTACAATGAGCAGTTCTTC	CASSEGGTGAYNEQFF
TRBV2	TRBD1	TRBJ2-5	NA	TGTGCCAGCAGTGAAGGGGACAGCCAAGAGACCCAGTACTTC	CASSEGDSQETQYF
TRBV19	TRBD1	TRBJ1-5	NA	TGTGCCAGTAGTATAGGGGCAGGGGGTCGTCAGCCCCAGCATTTT	CASSIGAGGRQPQHF
TRBV27	NA	TRBJ1-1	few	TGTGCCAGCAGTTTAGTCACAGGGAACGCTGAAGCTTTCTTT	CASSLVTGNAEAFF
TRBV18	TRBD1	TRBJ2-7	few	TGTGCCAGCGCGGACAGGGAGGACGAGCAGTACTTC	CASADREDEQYF
TRBV14	TRBD1	TRBJ1-1	NA	TGTGCCAGCAGCCAGGTGAGGGGGCTTCTGACTGAAGCTTTCTTT	CASSQVRGLLTEAFF
TRBV7-9	TRBD1	TRBJ1-4	NA	TGTGCCGGGACCTCGGGGACAGGGCATGAAAAACTGTTTTTT	CAGTSGTGHEKLFF
TRBV7-9	TRBD2	TRBJ2-1	once	TGTGCCAGCAGAAGAACCGGGACTAGCGGCTACAATGAGCAGTTCTTC	CASRRTGTSGYNEQFF
TRBV7-9	NA	TRBJ1-1	NA	TGTGCCAGCAGCTTCGGGGACACAGGTCTTCACACTGAAGCTTTCTTT	CASSFGDTGLHTEAFF
TRBV30	TRBD2	TRBJ2-1	NA	TGTGCCTGGAGCTGGACTAGCGGGAGCAACCGTAGGGTGGAGCAGTTCTTC	CAWSWTSGSNRRVEQFF
TRBV29-1	NA	TRBJ2-1	NA	TGCAGCGTTGGGGCCAGCGGCAATGAGCAGTTCTTC	CSVGASGNEQFF
TRBV5-1	NA	TRBJ2-1	NA	TGCGCCAGCAGCCCGGAGGGGCGGGGTGGCTACAATGAGCAGTTCTTC	CASSPEGRGGYNEQFF
TRBV19	NA	TRBJ2-5	NA	TGTGCCAGTAGTCCCCAGGGGGGCCGCCAAGAGACCCAGTACTTC	CASSPQGGRQETQYF
TRBV6-4	NA	TRBJ2-1	NA	TGTGCCAGCAGTGGGGGTAGCGAAGACAATGAGCAGTTCTTC	CASSGGSEDNEQFF
TRBV5-4	NA	TRBJ2-3	once	TGTGCCAGCAGCTTGGGACTCTGGTCCACAGATACGCAGTATTTT	CASSLGLWSTDTQYF
TRBV5-1	NA	TRBJ1-2	NA	TGCGCCAGCAGCTTCGGGGGGGTTAACTATGGCTACACCTTC	CASSFGGVNYGYTF
TRBV19	TRBD2	TRBJ2-1	NA	TGTGCCAGTAACTCACTAGCGGGGTTATACAATGAGCAGTTCTTC	CASNSLAGLYNEQFF
TRBV30	NA	TRBJ2-1	NA	TGTGCCTGGAGTGTGGGGACAAGTAGAAATGAGCAGTTCTTC	CAWSVGTSRNEQFF
TRBV6-1	NA	TRBJ1-5	few	TGTGCCAGCAGTGACAGAGGCCTCAATCAGCCCCAGCATTTT	CASSDRGLNQPQHF
TRBV6-8	TRBD1	TRBJ2-3	NA	TGTGCCAGCAGTTATCCAGGACAGGGTCTGCCAGATACGCAGTATTTT	CASSYPGQGLPDTQYF
TRBV29-1	NA	TRBJ1-2	NA	TGCAGCGTTGAAGAGACGACGGCACACCAGGGGAACTATGGCTACACCTTC	CSVEETTAHQGNYGYTF
TRBV7-9	TRBD2	TRBJ2-1	NA	TGTGCCAGCAGCCCGGGACTAGCGCCGTCCTACAATGAGCAGTTCTTC	CASSPGLAPSYNEQFF
TRBV7-9	TRBD2	TRBJ2-1	NA	TGTGCCAGCAGCTTAGCGCGACTAGCGGGAGGCGACAACAATGAGCAGTTCTTC	CASSLARLAGGDNNEQFF
TRBV6-5	NA	TRBJ2-2	once	TGTGCCAGCAGTTACTCCGACTCGAACACCGGGGAGCTGTTTTTT	CASSYSDSNTGELFF
TRBV30	NA	TRBJ2-1	NA	TGTGCCTGGGAACTTGGCGGGCCCCCACGAGAGCAGTTCTTC	CAWELGGPPREQFF
TRBV5-4	TRBD2	TRBJ2-7	NA	TGTGCCAGCAGCCTGGGACTAGCGGGGGACTACGAGCAGTACTTC	CASSLGLAGDYEQYF
TRBV5-4	TRBD2	TRBJ2-4	NA	TGTGCCAGCAGCTTGGCGGGGGGACTCCAACCAGTAATTCAGTACTTC	CASSLAGGLQPVIQYF
TRBV10-3	NA	TRBJ1-2	NA	TGTGCCATCAGGACACAGGGAGACTATGGCTACACCTTC	CAIRTQGDYGYTF
TRBV7-8	NA	TRBJ1-2	once	TGTGCCAGCAGGCTGGGACGTACAGGGTATGGCTACACCTTC	CASRLGRTGYGYTF
TRBV6-4	TRBD2	TRBJ2-1	NA	TGTGCCAGCAGTGATCGGCTAGCGGGCACCTACAATGAGCAGTTCTTC	CASSDRLAGTYNEQFF
TRBV29-1	TRBD2	TRBJ2-5	NA	TGCAGCATGGGGGCTAGCGGGGAGACCCAGTACTTC	CSMGASGETQYF
TRBV25-1	NA	TRBJ2-7	NA	TGTGCCAGCAGTGAGGGGGGACAGCCAGGGGAGTACGAGCAGTACTTC	CASSEGGQPGEYEQYF
TRBV5-1	TRBD1	TRBJ2-2	NA	TGCGCCAGCAGCTCCAAAACTGACAGGGCTGCCGGGGAGCTGTTTTTT	CASSSKTDRAAGELFF
TRBV6-1	NA	TRBJ2-2	once	TGTGCCAGCTCGGGTCAGGGAGGTTCCGGGGAGCTGTTTTTT	CASSGQGGSGELFF
TRBV19	TRBD1	TRBJ1-2	few	TGTGCCAGTAGTATGCGACAGGGGTTTGTCGATGGCTACACCTTC	CASSMRQGFVDGYTF
TRBV4-2	NA	TRBJ1-2	NA	TGTGCCAGCAGCCAAGCAGGACAGATCTATGGCTACACCTTC	CASSQAGQIYGYTF
TRBV7-7	TRBD2	TRBJ2-5	NA	TGTGCCAGCAGCTTATTGGGCGGGAGTGAGACCCAGTACTTC	CASSLLGGSETQYF
TRBV5-1	TRBD2	TRBJ2-7	NA	TGCGCCAGCAGCTCTGCTGGGGTGGCGGGAGGGTACGAGCAGTACTTC	CASSSAGVAGGYEQYF
TRBV5-1	NA	TRBJ2-6	NA	TGCGCCAGCAGCTTGGGAGTAACCGGGGCCAACGTCCTGACTTTC	CASSLGVTGANVLTF
TRBV7-9	NA	TRBJ1-4	few	TGTGCCAGCAGCCCCGGACAGCAACCTAATGAAAAACTGTTTTTT	CASSPGQQPNEKLFF
TRBV5-1	TRBD2	TRBJ2-3	NA	TGCGCCAGCAGCTTGGGAGAGGAGACTAGCGGAACAGATACGCAGTATTTT	CASSLGEETSGTDTQYF
TRBV19	NA	TRBJ2-1	NA	TGTGCCAGTAGTACCCAAGGGGGAGTCCTCGGCAATGAGCAGTTCTTC	CASSTQGGVLGNEQFF
TRBV18	NA	TRBJ2-5	NA	TGTGCCAGCTCAGATGTGGACAAGTACCAAGAGACCCAGTACTTC	CASSDVDKYQETQYF